This T cell receptor (beta chain) was recovered during a study of immune evolution from preneoplasia to lung adenocarcinoma. Study at large: HLA loss of heterozygosity: less than 9% AIS, more than 14% MIA, roughly 30% ADC, none AAH.

Germline CDR1 reads LGHNT; CDR2 reads FRNRAP. J was trimmed by 3 bases and V by 1 base; bases with no gene match: 4. This CDR3 comprises 16 residues. Profiled with immunoSEQ multiplex PCR; TCRdb holds only in-frame clones, not every one. The table has 13,000 to 15,000 clones, about 85% seen once. Sequencing was performed on FFPE lung adenocarcinoma in situ tissue. The chain is built from TRBV12-5 and TRBJ1-4; 8 bases align to TRBD1. The sequence was obtained from a donor at least 70 years old with lung adenocarcinoma. CDR3 protein: CASGLADRVANEKLFF. CDR3 DNA: TGTGCTAGTGGTTTGGCGGACAGGGTAGCTAATGAAAAACTGTTTTTT. The full variable domain, completed using reference TRBV12-5 and TRBJ1-4, is DARVTQTPRHKVTEMGQEVTMRCQPILGHNTVFWYRQTMMQGLELLAYFRNRAPLDDSGMPKDRFSAEMPDATLATLKIQPSEPRDSAVYFCASGLADRVANEKLFFGSGTQLSVL.